Detailed here is one T cell receptor beta chain. Its antigen is still unknown. This sample was included in a study of STAT5B mutations in CD4+ large granular lymphocyte leukemia. Findings and caveats of the study: No patients shared main leukemic clonotypes, though about 24% appeared at low frequency elsewhere. 8/27 top patient clones versus 2/35 control clones were TRBV06-family.

Control samples were healthy donors' buffy coats. Study processing details: A productive frequency of 2.59 x 10-5 was the lowest detectable. Method: immunoSEQ multiplex PCR; TCRdb's copy keeps in-frame clones and lacks some. The V and J calls and the clone size are those of that table, but D and trimming were determined from the DNA. The sample has about 32,000 clones, around 84% seen once. V dropped 5 bases and J dropped 0 bases, with 8 bases sitting between them. CDR1 is SGHTA and CDR2 is FQGNSA in the germline V gene. The CDR3 has 14 residues. Sequencing was performed on CD4+ T cells from blood buffy coats. This chain connects TRBV7-2 to TRBJ2-1; D is unresolved. The sequence derives from a human donor in good health. In DNA, the CDR3 is TGTGCCAGCAGCCCGCCGAGCTCCTACAATGAGCAGTTCTTC. It specifies CASSPPSSYNEQFF.